This TCR beta chain was profiled in a study of technical replicates of blood from four donors. Produced via immunoSEQ multiplex PCR; TCRdb's table is partial and in-frame only. The table includes tens of thousands of clones, more than 90% detected once. The CDR3 consists of 15 residues. Germline CDR1 reads MNHEY; CDR2 reads SVGAGI. Between the trimmed V and J ends, which lost 6 bases and 7 bases, there was a span of 21 bases. This TCR was sampled from a human donor in good health. The chain uses TRBV6-5 and TRBJ1-2; no clear D. Sequencing input: T cells isolated from PBMCs. The CDR3 region is CASRIPGSPMGGYTF. The DNA of the CDR3 is TGTGCCAGCAGGATACCGGGGTCCCCCATGGGTGGCTACACCTTC.